This T cell receptor beta chain stems from a study of blood T cell repertoires in COVID-19 (dated by TCRdb to about 2020). Study-wide context: Collaborator samples came from the United States, Italy and Spain and covered acute and convalescent phases of COVID-19. The material from the prospective study consisted of cDNA or gDNA derived from T cells, B-cell-depleted T cells, or PBMCs. The dataset comprised deeply sampled blood TCRbeta repertoires from subjects exposed to, actively infected with, or recovered from COVID-19. The repertoires were released in a freely available public database intended as a resource for research on the immune response to SARS-CoV-2. Samples came from the ongoing ImmuneRACE study (first 160 participants) plus 1,254 subjects from 6 global collaborators. Sample metadata almost always included a de-identified subject ID, COVID-19 status, age in years and sex. Where available, HLA class I and class II types were taken from metadata supplied by the sample provider and were not determined by assay-based typing. What the study reported, not specific to this receptor: How much clinical and demographic metadata was included differed by source and by participant, and the metadata was provided uncurated.

The CDR3 starts with the cysteine, ends with the phenylalanine, and has 18 residues. The entry retains the CDR3 DNA only, 54 bases that are in frame from base 1. The germline V gene provides CDR1 SGHRS and CDR2 YFSETQ. Trimming removed 3 bases from V and 1 base from J; the gene matches leave 13 bases unexplained. Whole blood was collected in K2EDTA tubes by collaborating institutions according to the institutions' own protocols. For TCRbeta analysis, collaborator samples were shipped as frozen whole blood, as isolated PBMCs, or as DNA extracted from either sample type. The immunoSEQ Assay, a bias-controlled multiplex PCR, was used to amplify TCRbeta CDR3 regions from genomic DNA. The study's processing was this. The number of nucleated cells in each sample was estimated from the amplification of reference gene primers within the assay. Sequence reads were collapsed and filtered to measure the absolute abundance of every unique TCRbeta CDR3 rearrangement. For each sample, productive Simpson clonality was calculated by taking the square root of Simpson's diversity index across productive rearrangements. The table was pulled from immuneACCESS by TCRdb, which kept in-frame rearrangements only. Such tables lose some clones; where checked, under half of the loss comes from unresolved V genes, and the rest has no known cause. V and J calls plus clone size are reproduced from that table; the DNA served to infer D and trimming. Recorded for this sample are 50,000 to 65,000 clones; approximately 86% of them occurred a single time. The ten largest make up approximately 14% of the sample.

This clone was counted a single time. Its antigen is currently not known. Per-nucleotide qualities are absent, and no much larger clonotype sits a single base away. The rearranged chain carries TRBV5-1 and TRBJ2-7, with 10 central nucleotides matching TRBD1. The sample comprised peripheral blood. The sequence was obtained from a human donor in a cohort sampled during active COVID-19. The CDR3 corresponds to CASSSSPPGQGSSYEQYF. The sequenced DNA is TGCGCCAGCAGCTCATCCCCACCGGGACAGGGGTCATCCTACGAGCAGTACTTC.